Presented here are 22 T cell receptor beta chains from one specimen sequenced in a study of blood T cell repertoires in COVID-19. Assay: immunoSEQ multiplex PCR; the TCRdb copy retains only in-frame clones and omits some. This sample has some 140,000 clones, with around 80% found just once. Specimen: PBMCs or T cells enriched from blood (not recorded which). All receptors come from a man aged 40-49 years with acute COVID-19.

This clone occurred a few times. In DNA, the CDR3 is TGTGCCAGCAGCCCCGCGGGTAGCTTATACGGGGAGCTGTTTTTT. Amino acid sequence: CASSPAGSLYGELFF. The gene calls are TRBV7-2 and TRBJ2-2; D possibly corresponds to TRBD2 (5 bases). The V gene's germline CDR1 is SGHTA and CDR2 FQGNSA. Trimming took 5 bases from V and 7 from J, leaving 17 bases between them. There are 15 residues in the CDR3.

The rearrangement uses TRBV24-1 and TRBJ2-3; 8 nucleotides line up with TRBD2. Germline CDR1 KGHDR, CDR2 SFDVKD. With V trimmed by 3 bases and J by 3 bases, 4 bases remained unmatched. The CDR3 covers 15 residues. The CDR3 here is CATSDGSGVTDTQYF. CDR3 in DNA: TGTGCCACCAGTGATGGTAGCGGGGTTACAGATACGCAGTATTTT.

The J gene is TRBJ2-3, the V gene TRBV18, with D uncertain. The CDR3 has 15 residues. The V end lost 4 bases, the J end lost 0 bases, and 11 bases lay between the germline ends. Germline lookup yields CDR1 KGHSH and CDR2 LQKENI. The CDR3 DNA sequence: TGTGCCAGCTCACGTGACGAGACTAGCACAGATACGCAGTATTTT. It codes for CASSRDETSTDTQYF.

CDR3 amino acids: CASSSGQGVDEQYF. Here the CDR3 DNA reads TGCGCCAGCAGCTCCGGACAGGGGGTCGACGAGCAGTACTTC. The J gene is TRBJ2-7, the V gene TRBV5-1, with 10 bases lining up with TRBD1. J lost 5 bases, V lost 3 bases, and 5 bases had no gene match. The CDR3 extends over 14 amino acids. Germline values: CDR1 SGHRS, CDR2 YFSETQ.

This clone was counted a single time. The chain links TRBV27 to TRBJ2-7, with 12 bases that match TRBD2. Germline trimming cut 4 bases from V and 3 bases from J; bases unmatched to any gene: 7. Germline lookup yields CDR1 MNHEY and CDR2 SMNVEV (reference sequence). The CDR3 is made up of 16 amino acids. The CDR3 region is CASSSGLAGTNYEQYF. The CDR3 nucleotides read TGTGCCAGCAGTTCCGGACTAGCGGGGACCAACTACGAGCAGTACTTC.

The chain links TRBV14 to TRBJ1-2, with D unclear. Germline CDR1 SGHDN, CDR2 FVKESK. Between the trimmed V and J ends, which lost 0 bases and 4 bases, there was a span of 6 bases. There are 13 residues in the CDR3. CDR3 sequence reads: CASSQDILYGYTF. The CDR3 bases are TGTGCCAGCAGCCAAGATATCCTCTATGGCTACACCTTC. The full variable domain, in which reference TRBV14 and TRBJ1-2 provide the parts outside the CDR3, is EAGVTQFPSHSVIEKGQTVTLRCDPISGHDNLYWYRRVMGKEIKFLLHFVKESKQDESGMPNNRFLAERTGGTYSTLKVQPAELEDSGVYFCASSQDILYGYTFGSGTRLTVV.

The chain links TRBV7-6 to TRBJ2-1; 9 bases map to TRBD1. V was pared by 5 bases and J by 8 bases, with 13 bases of the junction left unmatched. Per germline, CDR1 SGHVS and CDR2 FNYEAQ. This CDR3 has 16 residues. The CDR3 region is CASSPRVGTGNDEQFF. CDR3 nucleotides: TGTGCCAGCAGCCCGAGGGTAGGGACAGGGAACGATGAGCAGTTCTTC. Based on the CDR3 plus reference TRBV7-6 and TRBJ2-1, the full variable domain is GAGVSQSPRYKVTKRGQDVALRCDPISGHVSLYWYRQALGQGPEFLTYFNYEAQQDKSGLPNDRFSAERPEGSISTLTIQRTEQRDSAMYRCASSPRVGTGNDEQFFGPGTRLTVL.

The chain has TRBV28 and TRBJ2-2; D not resolved. Germline CDR1 reads MDHEN; CDR2 reads SYDVKM. This CDR3 is 13 amino acids long. Trimming removed 9 bases at V and 0 bases at J, with 8 bases between. The CDR3 loop reads CASGAANTGELFF. In DNA form, the CDR3 reads TGTGCCAGTGGAGCAGCGAACACCGGGGAGCTGTTTTTT.

The CDR3 DNA sequence: TGTGCCTGGAGTGTACCGGGTTTGACCCAGTACTTC. Protein product: CAWSVPGLTQYF. The rearrangement joins TRBV30 to TRBJ2-5, with D uncertain. The V gene lost 0 bases and the J gene lost 7 bases, with 9 bases spanning the gap. The CDR3 is 12 residues long. Per germline, CDR1 GTSNPN and CDR2 SVGIG (reference sequence).

The chain carries TRBV7-3 and TRBJ1-1; D possibly corresponds to TRBD1 (5 bases). The CDR3 length is 14 residues. Deletions cut 5 bases from V and 3 bases from J, with 13 bases between. Germline V gene lookup returns CDR1 SGHTA and CDR2 FQGTGA. CDR3 protein: CASSQTGGDTEAFF. The CDR3 nucleotides are TGTGCCAGCAGCCAGACCGGAGGGGACACTGAAGCTTTCTTT.

This clone came up a few times. V usage is TRBV5-6 and J usage is TRBJ1-4, with 7 bases matching TRBD1. CDR1 is SGHDT and CDR2 is YYEEEE in the germline V gene. The V gene end was trimmed by 1 base and the J gene end by 8 bases; junction bases not matched to a gene: 5. This CDR3 is built from 14 residues. The CDR3 region has the DNA TGTGCCAGCAGCTTGACAGGGGTCAGGGAAAAACTGTTTTTT. This codes for CASSLTGVREKLFF.

The rearrangement links TRBV6-1 to TRBJ1-3; possible D gene TRBD1, 5 bases. CDR1 and CDR2 (germline): MNHNS, SASEGT. The germline V and J ends were trimmed by 1 base and 2 bases, with 6 bases remaining between them. This CDR3 comprises 14 residues. The CDR3: CASSEGTTGNTIYF. In DNA form, the CDR3 reads TGTGCCAGCAGTGAAGGGACAACTGGAAACACCATATATTTT.

J is TRBJ2-1 and V is TRBV11-3, with D possibly matching TRBD1 (6 bases). Germline V lookup: CDR1 SGHNT, CDR2 YENEEA. Trimming took off 1 base at V and 5 bases at J, with 12 bases between the two ends. The CDR3 is 15 residues long. CDR3 bases: TGTGCCAGCAGCTTAGGGACAGTTGAGAACAATGAGCAGTTCTTC. It is translated as CASSLGTVENNEQFF.

This chain uses TRBV15 with TRBJ2-3; the match to TRBD2 covers 10 bases. CDR3 length equals 18 residues. Trimming at V came to 5 bases and at J to 0 bases, leaving 11 bases not matched to a gene. CDR1 and CDR2 from the germline V gene are LNHNV and YYDKDF (reference sequence). This CDR3 reads CATSWTSGQQISTDTQYF. CDR3 DNA sequence: TGTGCCACCAGCTGGACTAGCGGCCAACAAATTAGCACAGATACGCAGTATTTT.

The rearrangement joins TRBV24-1 to TRBJ2-5; TRBD2 matches 8 bases. The CDR3 is made up of 17 amino acids. Trimming took 3 bases from V and 5 from J; bases not matched to a gene: 13. CDR1 is KGHDR, CDR2 SFDVKD, per germline. In DNA form, the CDR3 reads TGTGCCACCAGTGATCCCGGGGGGGCCGCATCGAAGGAGACCCAGTACTTC. Translating gives CATSDPGGAASKETQYF.

This clone was counted between two and nine times. The genes are TRBV7-3 and TRBJ2-7, with 9 nucleotides matching TRBD2. CDR3 length equals 15 residues. Germline assignment: CDR1 SGHTA and CDR2 FQGTGA. Trimming at V came to 2 bases and at J to 3 bases, leaving 5 bases not matched to a gene. DNA for the CDR3: TGTGCCAGCAGCTTAGCGGGGGGGAATAGCTACGAGCAGTACTTC. Translating it yields CASSLAGGNSYEQYF.

This chain links TRBV28 with TRBJ1-1, with a possible D match to TRBD1 (6 bases). The CDR3 length is 15 residues. Per germline, CDR1 MDHEN and CDR2 SYDVKM. Trimming left V 5 bases short and J 1 base short, with 14 bases between. CDR3 in DNA: TGTGCCAGCAGTCCCCCAGACAGGAGGAACACTGAAGCTTTCTTT. Translating gives CASSPPDRRNTEAFF. Combining the CDR3 with reference TRBV28 and TRBJ1-1 gives the whole variable domain DVKVTQSSRYLVKRTGEKVFLECVQDMDHENMFWYRQDPGLGLRLIYFSYDVKMKEKGDIPEGYSVSREKKERFSLILESASTNQTSMYLCASSPPDRRNTEAFFGQGTRLTVV.

The genes are TRBV27 and TRBJ2-7, with a tentative D call TRBD1 (6 bases). The CDR3 spans 15 residues. CDR1 MNHEY and CDR2 SMNVEV come from the germline V gene (reference sequence). Trimming removed 6 bases from V and 0 bases from J, with 15 bases in between. The CDR3 DNA is TGTGCCAGCAGCCCACAGGGTGAGGTCTCCTACGAGCAGTACTTC. This encodes CASSPQGEVSYEQYF.

This clone has at least ten counts. The gene calls are TRBV5-1 and TRBJ2-7; weak D call: TRBD2 (6 bases). The CDR3 sequence is 14 residues long. Trimming shortened V by 7 bases and J by 2 bases, and 16 bases separated the two germline ends. Germline CDR1 is SGHRS and CDR2 is YFSETQ. The CDR3 loop reads CASGSRGFPYEQYF. The CDR3 DNA follows: TGCGCCAGCGGATCGCGGGGATTTCCCTACGAGCAGTACTTC.

V is TRBV5-6 and J is TRBJ1-3; possible D gene TRBD1, 6 bases. CDR1 and CDR2 from the germline V gene are SGHDT and YYEEEE. The CDR3 has 17 residues. Deletions cut 4 bases from V and 0 bases from J, with 17 bases between. CDR3 sequence reads: CASSQWGGPLSGNTIYF. Here the CDR3 DNA reads TGTGCCAGCAGCCAGTGGGGGGGGCCTCTCTCTGGAAACACCATATATTTT. Looking up the rest from reference TRBV5-6 and TRBJ1-3 gives the full variable domain: DAGVTQSPTHLIKTRGQQVTLRCSPKSGHDTVSWYQQALGQGPQFIFQYYEEEERQRGNFPDRFSGHQFPNYSSELNVNALLLGDSALYLCASSQWGGPLSGNTIYFGEGSWLTVV.

Worth noting for this clone: Germline and junction disagree at one end, which may indicate a read error. V usage is TRBV13 and J usage is TRBJ2-7; 12 nucleotides line up with TRBD1. Germline-derived CDR1 and CDR2 are PRHDT and FYEKMQ (reference sequence). This CDR3 comprises 16 residues. The CDR3 loop reads CAGSPGTGGLSYEQYF. As DNA, the CDR3 is TGTGCCGGCAGCCCTGGGACAGGGGGCCTATCCTACGAGCAGTACTTC.

The chain carries TRBV18 and TRBJ2-5; 10 bases line up with TRBD2. After removal of 3 bases from V and 2 bases from J, the junction contained 3 bases not matched to a gene. The CDR3 covers 15 residues. Germline loops: CDR1 KGHSH, CDR2 LQKENI. CDR3 region: CASSPSSGGQETQYF. The CDR3 coding sequence is TGTGCCAGCTCACCCTCTAGCGGGGGACAAGAGACCCAGTACTTC.